This T cell receptor beta chain was identified in a study of beta chain features in type 1 diabetes. Study outcomes and limitations: Across all four CD4+ subsets, people with type 1 diabetes showed modestly shorter TCRB CDR3s.

This clone was counted between two and nine times. Its matching antigen is unknown. The whole isolated RNA underwent reverse transcription, so sequencing captured expressed TCRB transcripts. TCRdb's table, derived via immunoSEQ multiplex PCR, lists solely in-frame clones and lacks some. The data hold 130,000 to 150,000 clones, with about 13% observed a single time. V was pared by 3 bases and J by 4 bases, with 2 bases of the junction left unmatched. This CDR3 contains 13 residues. CDR1 and CDR2 from the germline V gene are SGHTS and YDEGEE. This receptor was identified in a man aged 18-30 years with type 1 diabetes. The chain employs TRBV5-8 and TRBJ1-2; 8 bases align to TRBD1. Sequenced sample: central memory CD4+ T cells from blood. The CDR3 coding sequence is TGTGCCAGCAGCTACGACAGGGGCTATGGCTACACCTTC. Protein sequence: CASSYDRGYGYTF.